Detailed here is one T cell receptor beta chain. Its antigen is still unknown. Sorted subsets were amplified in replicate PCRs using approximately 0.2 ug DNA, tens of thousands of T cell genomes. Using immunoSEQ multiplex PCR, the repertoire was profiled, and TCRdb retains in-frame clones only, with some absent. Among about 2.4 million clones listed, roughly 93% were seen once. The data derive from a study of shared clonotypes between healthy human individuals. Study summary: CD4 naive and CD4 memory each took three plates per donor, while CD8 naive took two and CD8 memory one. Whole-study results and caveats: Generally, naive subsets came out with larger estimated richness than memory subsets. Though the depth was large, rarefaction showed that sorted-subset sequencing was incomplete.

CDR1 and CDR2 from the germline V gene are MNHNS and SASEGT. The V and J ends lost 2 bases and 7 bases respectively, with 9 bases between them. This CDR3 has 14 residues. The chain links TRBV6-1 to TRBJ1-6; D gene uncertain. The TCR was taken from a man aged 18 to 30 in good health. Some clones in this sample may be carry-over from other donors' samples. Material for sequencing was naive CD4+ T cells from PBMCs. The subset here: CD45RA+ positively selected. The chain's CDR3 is CASSEPGFNSPLHF. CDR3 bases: TGTGCCAGCAGTGAACCGGGTTTCAATTCACCCCTCCACTTT.